The clone carrying this T cell receptor beta chain was observed once. These data belong to a study of blood T cell repertoires in COVID-19. Looking at the study overall: Sources were T cells, B-cell-depleted T cells, or PBMCs; the material itself was cDNA or gDNA.

All recovered Cohort 3 donors got two negative PCRs, got clearance, or saw symptom resolution. Measured with immunoSEQ multiplex PCR; TCRdb has only the in-frame clones, and not every one. The sample lists under 200,000 clones; 75% to 90% were seen once. The CDR3 contains 15 residues. With 6 bases removed from V and 4 bases from J, the gap between germline ends came to 18 bases. Germline V gene lookup returns CDR1 MRHNA and CDR2 SNTAGT. The sequenced material came from PBMCs or T cells enriched from blood (not recorded which). The clonotype originates from a woman aged 60-75 years who had recovered from COVID-19. V usage is TRBV6-4 and J usage is TRBJ1-2; D possibly corresponds to TRBD1 (5 bases). DNA of the CDR3: TGTGCCAGCAGGGCAACCCCTCAGGGTGGCTATGGCTACACCTTC. Translated: CASRATPQGGYGYTF.